This is a list of T cell receptor beta chains from one sample in a study of blood T cell repertoires in COVID-19. Libraries were prepared by immunoSEQ multiplex PCR; TCRdb keeps only in-frame clonotypes and omits some of them. The sample includes tens of thousands of clones, about 89% of them seen just once. The sequencing sample was made of peripheral blood. The receptors stem from a human donor in a cohort sampled during active COVID-19. CDR3s include the opening cysteine and the closing phenylalanine or tryptophan. A D gene is named only where the DNA matches it firmly.

v_gene	j_gene	d_gene	CDR3aa
TRBV27	TRBJ1-2	.	CASSFGGKGGYTF
TRBV4-1	TRBJ1-4	TRBD1	CASSQPTGTGVEKLFF
TRBV10-3	TRBJ2-1	TRBD1	CAIRGQAPSYNEQFF
TRBV6-5	TRBJ2-6	.	CASSKQGPGANVLTF
TRBV28	TRBJ2-7	.	CASRLGLDSQYEQYF
TRBV4-1	TRBJ2-7	TRBD1	CASSPGTVGQYEQYF
TRBV19	TRBJ1-2	TRBD1	CASRMVRGRDYGYTF
TRBV27	TRBJ1-2	TRBD1	CASSPRDRTLHYGYTF
TRBV29-1	TRBJ2-7	.	CSALRGSYEQYF
TRBV19	TRBJ2-5	TRBD2	CASRLAGGDTQYF
TRBV20-1	TRBJ1-5	.	CSASNSGEQPQHF
TRBV28	TRBJ1-2	.	CASSAQGNYGYTF
TRBV7-2	TRBJ1-5	TRBD1	CASSLGQENQPQHF
TRBV30	TRBJ1-5	TRBD1	CAWSTGQGRQPQHF
TRBV7-6	TRBJ2-7	TRBD2	CASSVAGAGEQYF
TRBV19	TRBJ2-7	.	CASRSGNPYEQYF
TRBV11-3	TRBJ1-3	.	CASSSDGEGSETIYF
TRBV10-3	TRBJ2-1	.	CAISESILNEQFF
TRBV7-9	TRBJ1-1	TRBD1	CASSPGGLRAFF
TRBV5-6	TRBJ2-7	.	CASSRDPGDREWQYF
TRBV6-2/TRBV6-3	TRBJ2-7	.	CASSPLRQFSYEQYF
TRBV6-1	TRBJ2-7	.	CASSEANQFRRYTYEQYF
TRBV4-3	TRBJ1-5	.	CASSQEAGGGGQPQHF
TRBV11-3	TRBJ2-3	.	CASSSGWSDTQYF
TRBV7-2	TRBJ2-2	TRBD2	CASSSRGSGLSSNTGELFF
TRBV4-1	TRBJ2-1	TRBD2	CASSAGGDEQFF
TRBV5-3	TRBJ1-4	.	CARSSEVAKAGEKLFF
TRBV18	TRBJ2-7	.	CASSEDKEQYF
TRBV24-1	TRBJ2-5	TRBD1	CATSDAPGTDGTGTQYF
TRBV7-8	TRBJ1-1	TRBD1	CASRPTGGPTEAFF
TRBV6-1	TRBJ2-3	.	CASSERSVRGRDTQYF
TRBV18	TRBJ2-7	TRBD1	CASSTRDRDSYEQYF
TRBV11-2	TRBJ2-7	.	CASSPVLGQSGMEQYF
TRBV7-2	TRBJ1-5	.	CASSLGRVQPQHF
TRBV2	TRBJ2-3	TRBD1	CASSQDRVTDTQYF
TRBV2	TRBJ2-7	TRBD2	CASSDRIAGGYEQYF
TRBV19	TRBJ2-7	.	CASSPGRTYEQYF
TRBV28	TRBJ2-7	.	CASSLRTAYEQYF
TRBV7-9	TRBJ2-3	.	CASRSQGPTDTQYF
TRBV28	TRBJ2-6	TRBD1	CASRTGASGANVLTF
TRBV28	TRBJ2-7	.	CASSLGGGSSHEQYF
TRBV6-2/TRBV6-3	TRBJ1-2	.	CASSPSGVGGYTF
TRBV6-6	TRBJ2-7	TRBD2	CASSYSGGGAEQYF
TRBV6-5	TRBJ2-7	.	CASREGQRYEQYF
TRBV9	TRBJ2-7	TRBD2	CASSVTPSGPSYEQYF
TRBV15	TRBJ1-4	TRBD1	CATSREARGHATNEKLFF